The rows below give T cell receptor beta chains drawn from one sample of a study of blood T cell repertoires in COVID-19. Libraries were prepared by immunoSEQ multiplex PCR; TCRdb keeps only in-frame clonotypes and omits some of them. This sample carries a few hundred thousand clones, 86% of them seen once, and the ten largest clones take under 11%. The sequencing sample was made of PBMCs or T cells enriched from blood (not recorded which). The receptors derive from a woman between 18 and 29 years old who had recovered from COVID-19. Each CDR3 is given with its conserved first and last residue. A D gene is named only where the DNA matches it firmly. Clone size is shown for a subset of rows, as once, few, many or a class of expanded clone.

len,abundance,d_gene,j_gene,v_gene,CDR3aa,CDR3nt
13,.,.,TRBJ2-2,TRBV3-1/TRBV3-2,CASSSEGVGELFF,TGTGCCAGCAGCTCCGAGGGAGTCGGGGAGCTGTTTTTT
14,.,TRBD1,TRBJ1-2,TRBV6-5,CASSRDSLNYGYTF,TGTGCCAGCAGTCGGGACAGCCTAAACTATGGCTACACCTTC
12,few,.,TRBJ1-2,TRBV19,CASRVGAYGYTF,TGTGCCAGTAGAGTGGGAGCCTATGGCTACACCTTC
14,.,TRBD2,TRBJ2-1,TRBV24-1,CATSPSGGYNEQFF,TGTGCCACCAGCCCTAGCGGGGGCTACAATGAGCAGTTCTTC
13,.,.,TRBJ2-2,TRBV20-1,CSASHGNTGELFF,TGCAGTGCTAGTCACGGGAACACCGGGGAGCTGTTTTTT
15,.,.,TRBJ1-4,TRBV3-1/TRBV3-2,CASSPTAAGNEKLFF,TGTGCCAGCAGCCCCACAGCCGCTGGGAATGAAAAACTGTTTTTT
12,.,.,TRBJ1-4,TRBV15,CATSRDHRELFF,TGTGCCACCAGCAGAGATCACAGGGAACTGTTTTTT
15,.,.,TRBJ1-2,TRBV27,CASSFSVDRLYGYTF,TGTGCCAGCAGTTTTTCGGTCGACAGACTCTATGGCTACACCTTC
15,.,.,TRBJ2-2,TRBV25-1,CASSLSGSLTGELFF,TGTGCCAGCAGCCTTAGCGGATCCCTCACCGGGGAGCTGTTTTTT
14,.,.,TRBJ1-2,TRBV27,CASSSYRVFNGYTF,TGTGCCAGCAGTTCCTACAGGGTTTTCAATGGCTACACCTTC
13,.,.,TRBJ2-1,TRBV5-1,CASSPTMDNEQFF,TGCGCCAGCAGCCCTACTATGGACAATGAGCAGTTCTTC
16,.,TRBD1,TRBJ1-1,TRBV28,CASSYYRGQTNTEAFF,TGTGCCAGCAGTTATTACAGGGGGCAAACGAACACTGAAGCTTTCTTT
13,.,.,TRBJ2-7,TRBV28,CASSSGVGYEQYF,TGTGCCAGCAGTTCGGGGGTAGGCTACGAGCAGTACTTC
17,.,TRBD1,TRBJ1-1,TRBV5-4,CASSPRTLGQGRTEAFF,TGTGCCAGCAGCCCACGAACGCTCGGACAGGGAAGAACTGAAGCTTTCTTT
14,.,TRBD1,TRBJ2-7,TRBV9,CASSVETGGYEQYF,TGTGCCAGCAGCGTAGAAACAGGGGGGTACGAGCAGTACTTC
13,.,TRBD1,TRBJ1-2,TRBV29-1,CSVDETGGRGYTF,TGCAGCGTTGATGAGACAGGGGGACGTGGCTACACCTTC
14,once,.,TRBJ2-5,TRBV18,CASSDRVVLETQYF,TGTGCCAGCTCAGATCGGGTGGTACTGGAGACCCAGTACTTC
17,.,TRBD2,TRBJ2-1,TRBV5-1,CASSLGAGGSSYNEQFF,TGCGCCAGCAGCTTGGGCGCGGGAGGGAGCTCCTACAATGAGCAGTTCTTC
12,.,TRBD1,TRBJ1-2,TRBV27,CASRTGDYGYTF,TGTGCCAGCAGGACAGGGGACTATGGCTACACCTTC
16,.,TRBD1,TRBJ1-1,TRBV6-2/TRBV6-3,CASRPTRTGMNTEAFF,TGTGCCAGCAGGCCTACCCGGACAGGGATGAACACTGAAGCTTTCTTT
17,.,TRBD2,TRBJ2-2,TRBV5-1,CASSSPGTSGRRGELFF,TGCGCCAGCAGCTCGCCCGGGACTAGCGGGAGAAGAGGGGAGCTGTTTTTT
16,.,.,TRBJ2-1,TRBV9,CASSVEAQAPYNEQFF,TGTGCCAGCAGCGTAGAGGCTCAGGCCCCCTACAATGAGCAGTTCTTC
13,few,.,TRBJ2-7,TRBV10-1,CASSTGNSYEQYF,TGCGCCAGCAGTACAGGGAACTCCTACGAGCAGTACTTC
14,.,.,TRBJ1-4,TRBV6-5,CASTMGALNEKLFF,TGTGCCAGCACCATGGGGGCGCTTAATGAAAAACTGTTTTTT
15,.,.,TRBJ1-1,TRBV6-6,CASSKQGLGDTEAFF,TGTGCCAGCAGTAAACAGGGTCTCGGCGACACTGAAGCTTTCTTT
14,.,.,TRBJ1-3,TRBV5-1,CASSPTGSGNTIYF,TGCGCCAGCAGTCCCACAGGGTCTGGAAACACCATATATTTT
13,.,.,TRBJ1-1,TRBV5-1,CASSLEQHTEAFF,TGCGCCAGCAGCTTGGAACAGCACACTGAAGCTTTCTTT
14,.,.,TRBJ1-1,TRBV27,CASSLMSVATEAFF,TGTGCCAGCAGTTTAATGAGCGTGGCCACTGAAGCTTTCTTT
15,.,.,TRBJ1-5,TRBV4-2,CASSQEIVGNQPQHF,TGTGCCAGCAGCCAAGAGATTGTAGGCAATCAGCCCCAGCATTTT
11,.,.,TRBJ1-2,TRBV6-5,CATRDPTGYTF,TGTGCCACGCGGGACCCCACCGGCTACACCTTC
14,.,.,TRBJ2-3,TRBV27,CASSLWGRTDTQYF,TGTGCCAGCAGTTTATGGGGCAGAACGGATACGCAGTATTTT
17,.,TRBD1,TRBJ2-6,TRBV11-3,CASSTGQGVDGANVLTF,TGTGCCAGCAGCACGGGACAGGGAGTTGATGGGGCCAACGTCCTGACTTTC
13,once,.,TRBJ2-3,TRBV7-9,CASSLSYTDTQYF,TGTGCCAGCAGCTTAAGCTACACAGATACGCAGTATTTT
15,once,TRBD1,TRBJ1-6,TRBV9,CASSVTGVGNSPLHF,TGTGCCAGCAGCGTTACAGGGGTGGGGAATTCACCCCTCCACTTT
16,.,.,TRBJ2-5,TRBV19,CASSTGDWYGQETQYF,TGTGCCAGTAGTACGGGGGACTGGTACGGCCAAGAGACCCAGTACTTC
13,.,.,TRBJ1-2,TRBV7-9,CASSFRGNDGYTF,TGTGCCAGCAGCTTTAGGGGGAACGATGGCTACACCTTC
15,.,.,TRBJ1-4,TRBV4-2,CASSQNEGVGEKLFF,TGTGCCAGCAGCCAAAATGAGGGGGTGGGTGAAAAACTGTTTTTT
13,few,.,TRBJ1-2,TRBV6-5,CASSDSANYGYTF,TGTGCCAGCAGTGACTCCGCTAACTATGGCTACACCTTC
15,.,.,TRBJ1-2,TRBV6-1,CASSEGHQGNYGYTF,TGTGCCAGCAGTGAAGGTCATCAGGGGAACTATGGCTACACCTTC
10,once,.,TRBJ2-4,TRBV6-5,CASGQDIQYF,TGTGCCAGCGGCCAGGACATTCAGTACTTC